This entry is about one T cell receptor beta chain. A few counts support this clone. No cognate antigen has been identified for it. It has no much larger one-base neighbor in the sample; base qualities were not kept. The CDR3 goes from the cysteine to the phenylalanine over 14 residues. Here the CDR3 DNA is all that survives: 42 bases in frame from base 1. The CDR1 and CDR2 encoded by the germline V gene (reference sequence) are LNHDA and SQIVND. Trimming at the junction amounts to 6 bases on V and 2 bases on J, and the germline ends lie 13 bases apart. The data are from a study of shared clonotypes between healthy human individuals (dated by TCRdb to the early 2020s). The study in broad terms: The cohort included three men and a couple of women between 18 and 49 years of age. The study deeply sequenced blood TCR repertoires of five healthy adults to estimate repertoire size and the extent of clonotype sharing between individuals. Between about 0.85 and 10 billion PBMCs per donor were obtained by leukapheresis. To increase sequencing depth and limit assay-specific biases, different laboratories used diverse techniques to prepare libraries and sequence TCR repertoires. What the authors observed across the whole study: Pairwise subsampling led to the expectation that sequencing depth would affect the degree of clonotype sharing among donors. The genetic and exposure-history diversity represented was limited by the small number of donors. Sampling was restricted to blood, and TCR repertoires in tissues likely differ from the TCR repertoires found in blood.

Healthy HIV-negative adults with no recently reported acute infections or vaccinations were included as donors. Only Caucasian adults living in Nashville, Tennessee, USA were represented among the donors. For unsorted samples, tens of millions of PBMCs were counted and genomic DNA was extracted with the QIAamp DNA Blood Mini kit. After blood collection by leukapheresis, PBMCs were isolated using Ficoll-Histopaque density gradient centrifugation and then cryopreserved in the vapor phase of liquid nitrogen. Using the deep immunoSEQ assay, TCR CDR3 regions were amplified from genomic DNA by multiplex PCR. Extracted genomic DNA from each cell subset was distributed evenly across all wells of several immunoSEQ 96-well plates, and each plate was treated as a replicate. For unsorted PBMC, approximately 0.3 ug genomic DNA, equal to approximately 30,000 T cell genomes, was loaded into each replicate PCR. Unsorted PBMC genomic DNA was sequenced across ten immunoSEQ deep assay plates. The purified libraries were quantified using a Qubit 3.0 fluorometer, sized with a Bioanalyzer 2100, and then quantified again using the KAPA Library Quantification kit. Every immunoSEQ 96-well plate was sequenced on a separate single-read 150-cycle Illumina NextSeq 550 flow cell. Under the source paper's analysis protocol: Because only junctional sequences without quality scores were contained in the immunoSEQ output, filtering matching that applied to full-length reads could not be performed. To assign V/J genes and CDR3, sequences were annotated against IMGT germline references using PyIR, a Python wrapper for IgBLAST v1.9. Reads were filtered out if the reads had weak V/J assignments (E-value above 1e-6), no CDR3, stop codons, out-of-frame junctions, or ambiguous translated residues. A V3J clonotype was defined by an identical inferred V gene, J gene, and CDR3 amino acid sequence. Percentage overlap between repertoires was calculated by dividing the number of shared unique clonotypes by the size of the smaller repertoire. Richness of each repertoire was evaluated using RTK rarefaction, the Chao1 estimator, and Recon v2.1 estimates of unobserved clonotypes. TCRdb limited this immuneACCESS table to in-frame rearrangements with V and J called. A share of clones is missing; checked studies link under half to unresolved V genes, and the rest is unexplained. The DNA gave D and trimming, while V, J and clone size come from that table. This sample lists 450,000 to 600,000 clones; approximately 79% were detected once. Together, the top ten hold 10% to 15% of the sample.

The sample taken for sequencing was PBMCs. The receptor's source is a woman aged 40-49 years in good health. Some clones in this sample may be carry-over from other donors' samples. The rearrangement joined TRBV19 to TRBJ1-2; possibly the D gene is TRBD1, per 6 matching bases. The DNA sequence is TGTGCCAGTAGGGTCTCCGACAGGAACTATGGCTACACCTTC. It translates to CASRVSDRNYGYTF.